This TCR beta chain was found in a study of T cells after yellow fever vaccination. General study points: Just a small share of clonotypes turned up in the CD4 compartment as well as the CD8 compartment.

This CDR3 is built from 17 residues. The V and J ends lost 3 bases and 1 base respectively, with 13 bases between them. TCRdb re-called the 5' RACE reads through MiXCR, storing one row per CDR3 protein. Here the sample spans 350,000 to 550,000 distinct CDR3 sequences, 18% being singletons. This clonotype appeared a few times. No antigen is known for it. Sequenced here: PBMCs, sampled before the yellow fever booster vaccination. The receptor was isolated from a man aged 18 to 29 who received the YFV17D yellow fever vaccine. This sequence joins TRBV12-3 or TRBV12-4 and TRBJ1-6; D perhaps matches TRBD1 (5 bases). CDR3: CASSLRFDRSYNSPLHF. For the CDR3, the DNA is TGTGCCAGCAGTTTGCGATTCGACAGATCCTATAATTCACCCCTCCACTTT.